This TCR beta chain was identified during a study of T-cell reconstitution after alpha-beta-depleted transplantation in children. This clonotype has more than one count but fewer than ten. Construction of the TCRbeta library involved unique molecular identifiers. One entry per CDR3 protein, called by TCRdb with MiXCR from the PCR reads. The sample yields just under 550,000 distinct CDR3 sequences, approximately 20% seen once. The CDR3 covers 18 residues. Germline loops: CDR1 SGDLS, CDR2 YYNGEE. J gave up 2 bases and V 7 bases, and 13 bases lay outside the gene matches. The rearrangement uses TRBV9 and TRBJ2-1; TRBD2 agrees at 12 bases. This TCR was sampled from a human donor who donated a stem cell graft to a child with acute lymphoblastic leukemia. The source was PBMCs from the stem cell graft donor, collected from the stem cell graft. The CDR3 DNA sequence: TGTGCCAGCGGCGGGGGGTCTAGCGGGAGGGCCCCCTACAATGAGCAGTTCTTC. It encodes CASGGGSSGRAPYNEQFF.